This TCR beta chain was documented in a study of blood T cell repertoires in COVID-19. Method: immunoSEQ multiplex PCR; TCRdb's copy keeps in-frame clones and lacks some. Of about 140,000 clones listed, around 80% are singletons. Details on this clone: Distinct nucleotide sequences in the sample also encode this CDR3.

V lost 0 bases and J lost 1, with 10 bases in between. CDR1 is KGHSH and CDR2 is LQKENI in the germline V gene. The CDR3 consists of 16 residues. The chain is built from TRBV18 and TRBJ1-5, with D maybe TRBD1 (5 bases). This TCR came from a man aged 80 or over with acute or convalescent COVID-19. The sequenced sample consisted of peripheral blood. This CDR3 reads CASSPPGTSSNQPQHF. CDR3 nucleotides: TGTGCCAGCTCACCACCTGGGACTTCCAGCAATCAGCCCCAGCATTTT.